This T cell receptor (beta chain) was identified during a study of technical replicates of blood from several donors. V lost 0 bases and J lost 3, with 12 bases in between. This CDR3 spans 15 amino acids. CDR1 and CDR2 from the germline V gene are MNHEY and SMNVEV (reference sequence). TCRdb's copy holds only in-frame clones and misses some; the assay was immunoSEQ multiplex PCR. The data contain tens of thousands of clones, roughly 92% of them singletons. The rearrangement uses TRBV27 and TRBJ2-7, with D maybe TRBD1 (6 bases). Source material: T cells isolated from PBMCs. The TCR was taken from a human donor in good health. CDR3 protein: CASSLSGPGVYEQYF. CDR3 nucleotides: TGTGCCAGCAGTTTATCGGGGCCAGGGGTCTACGAGCAGTACTTC.